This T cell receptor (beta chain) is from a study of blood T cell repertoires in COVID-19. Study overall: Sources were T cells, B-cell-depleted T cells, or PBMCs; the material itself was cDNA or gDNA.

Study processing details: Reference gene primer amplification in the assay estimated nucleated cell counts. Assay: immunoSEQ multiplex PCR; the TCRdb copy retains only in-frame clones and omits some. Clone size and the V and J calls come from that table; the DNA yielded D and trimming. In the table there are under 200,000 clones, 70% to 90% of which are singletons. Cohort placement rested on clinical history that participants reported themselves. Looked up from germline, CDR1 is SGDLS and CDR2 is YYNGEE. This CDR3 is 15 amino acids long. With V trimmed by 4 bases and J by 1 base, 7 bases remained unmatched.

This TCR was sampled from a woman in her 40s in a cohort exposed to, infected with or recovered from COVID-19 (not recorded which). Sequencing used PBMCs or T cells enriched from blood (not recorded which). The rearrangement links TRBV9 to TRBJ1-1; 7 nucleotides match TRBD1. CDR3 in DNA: TGTGCCAGCAGCCCCCCGACAGGGTGGAACACTGAAGCTTTCTTT. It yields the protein CASSPPTGWNTEAFF.